The clone carrying this TCR beta chain was counted between two and nine times. Its antigen remains unidentified. TCRdb ran MiXCR on the RT-PCR reads and lists one entry per CDR3 protein. This sample yields under 550,000 distinct CDR3 sequences, of which around 7.9% are seen a single time; over 10% belongs to the top ten. CDR1 and CDR2 (germline): SGHRS, YFSETQ. Trimming took 4 bases from V and 8 from J; bases not matched to a gene: 6. The CDR3 totals 13 residues. The data are from a study of response to subunit inactivated influenza vaccine. Findings of the study overall: Authors suggested few new T cells are recruited by each seasonal influenza vaccination.

This specimen consisted of PBMCs from blood, obtained about 23 months after vaccination. The sequence came from a man aged 50 to 75 who received an inactivated influenza vaccine. The rearrangement uses TRBV5-1 and TRBJ1-2, with 9 bases matching TRBD1. CDR3 protein: CASSTGQGEGYTF. The CDR3 DNA reads as TGCGCCAGCAGCACGGGACAGGGCGAAGGCTACACCTTC.